The 27 T cell receptor beta chains listed next were all sequenced from one sample in a study of blood T cell repertoires in COVID-19. Only in-frame clones appear in the TCRdb table, and some are missing; sequencing was by immunoSEQ multiplex PCR. The table lists roughly 250,000 clones, around 80% of them singletons. Sequencing was done on a sample of peripheral blood. These receptors were collected from a woman in her thirties or forties with active or convalescent COVID-19.

The chain has TRBV6-5 and TRBJ1-1; the D is unclear. This CDR3 region has 14 residues. V was trimmed by 6 bases and J by 0 bases, leaving 11 bases between them. CDR1 is MNHEY and CDR2 is SVGAGI in the germline V gene. The CDR3 nucleotides are TGTGCCAGCAGCCTGGGTGGAGTGAACACTGAAGCTTTCTTT. This translates into CASSLGGVNTEAFF.

This chain links TRBV29-1 with TRBJ2-1, with 7 bases identical to TRBD1. The CDR3 has 17 residues. Losses at the gene ends were 5 bases for V and 0 bases for J; bases not matched to a gene: 13. Germline V gene lookup returns CDR1 SQVTM and CDR2 ANQGSEA. In DNA, the CDR3 is TGCAGCGTTCGGGACAGCCGAAATTACCTCTCCTACAATGAGCAGTTCTTC. It codes for CSVRDSRNYLSYNEQFF.

J is TRBJ1-6 and V is TRBV6-2 or TRBV6-3, with D perhaps TRBD1 (5 bases). Trimming shortened V by 2 bases and J by 10 bases, and 12 bases separated the two germline ends. CDR1 MNHEY and CDR2 SVGEGT come from the germline V gene. This CDR3 spans 14 amino acids. This CDR3 is CASSYDGGWSPLHF. The CDR3 bases are TGTGCCAGCAGTTACGATGGGGGGTGGTCACCCCTCCACTTT.

This clone has more than one count but fewer than ten. The chain uses TRBV5-4 and TRBJ2-7; D remains unclear. The CDR3 sequence is 12 residues long. Trimming pared 0 bases from V and 2 bases from J, leaving 3 bases between. Germline V gene lookup returns CDR1 SGHNT and CDR2 YYREEE (reference sequence). The CDR3 nucleotides are TGTGCCAGCAGCTTGGACACCTACGAGCAGTACTTC. Protein product: CASSLDTYEQYF. Based on the CDR3 plus reference TRBV5-4 and TRBJ2-7, the full variable domain is ETGVTQSPTHLIKTRGQQVTLRCSSQSGHNTVSWYQQALGQGPQFIFQYYREEENGRGNFPPRFSGLQFPNYSSELNVNALELDDSALYLCASSLDTYEQYFGPGTRLTVT.

This chain links TRBV18 with TRBJ1-2; D uncertain. The V end was cut by 7 bases, the J end by 1 base, with 10 bases between. The germline CDR1 and CDR2 sequences are KGHSH and LQKENI. This CDR3 comprises 13 residues. The CDR3 reads CASWRSGNYGYTF. DNA for the CDR3: TGTGCCAGCTGGAGGTCGGGTAACTATGGCTACACCTTC.

This chain uses TRBV5-4 with TRBJ1-2; no definite D call. Germline CDR1 is SGHNT and CDR2 is YYREEE (reference sequence). This CDR3 spans 15 amino acids. V lost 0 bases, J lost 4 bases, and 13 bases lay in between. The CDR3 DNA reads as TGTGCCAGCAGCTTGGATCCAGGCGCACGCTATGGCTACACCTTC. Its protein is CASSLDPGARYGYTF.

With respect to this clone: A junction end diverges from the germline sequence, so it may reflect a read error. The CDR3 coding sequence is TGCGCCAGCAGGTTGGGGGGCAAGGACACCGGGGAGCTGTTTTTT. Translation gives CASRLGGKDTGELFF. The chain recombines TRBV5-1 with TRBJ2-2; either TRBD1 or TRBD2 may fit D (6 bases each). This CDR3 has 15 residues. CDR1 and CDR2 from the germline V gene are SGHRS and YFSETQ.

The chain is built from TRBV5-5 and TRBJ2-1, with D tentatively TRBD1 (6 bases). The V gene lost 5 bases and the J gene lost 0 bases, with 12 bases spanning the gap. Looked up from germline, CDR1 is SGHKS and CDR2 is YYEKEE (reference sequence). The CDR3 totals 15 residues. CDR3 bases: TGTGCCAGCAGACCAGGACAGAGCTCCTACAATGAGCAGTTCTTC. It encodes CASRPGQSSYNEQFF.

This rearrangement joins TRBV5-1 to TRBJ2-3, with TRBD2 identical over 7 bases. V lost 0 bases and J lost 2; bases outside the gene matches: 3. CDR1 and CDR2 (germline): SGHRS, YFSETQ. The CDR3 length is 15 residues. CDR3 region: CASSLASGDTDTQYF. The CDR3 coding sequence is TGCGCCAGCAGCTTGGCTAGCGGTGACACAGATACGCAGTATTTT.

The chain has TRBV19 and TRBJ1-4; TRBD1 might be the D (5 bases). V was clipped by 7 bases and J by 7 bases, with 16 bases between them. The CDR3 is made up of 14 amino acids. The germline V gene has CDR1 LNHDA and CDR2 SQIVND (reference sequence). For the CDR3, the DNA is TGTGCCAGTACCCCGGGACTCCGTGTTGAAAAACTGTTTTTT. It codes for CASTPGLRVEKLFF. Filled out from reference TRBV19 and TRBJ1-4, the complete variable domain reads DGGITQSPKYLFRKEGQNVTLSCEQNLNHDAMYWYRQDPGQGLRLIYYSQIVNDFQKGDIAEGYSVSREKKESFPLTVTSAQKNPTAFYLCASTPGLRVEKLFFGSGTQLSVL.

This chain links TRBV6-5 with TRBJ1-5; D unclear. Trimming shortened V by 6 bases and J by 5 bases, and 11 bases separated the two germline ends. Per the germline V gene, CDR1 is MNHEY and CDR2 is SVGAGI. This CDR3 is built from 13 residues. CDR3 bases: TGTGCCAGCAGGTTAGCCAGAGATCAGCCCCAGCATTTT. Translating it yields CASRLARDQPQHF.

This chain links TRBV3-1 (or the pseudogene TRBV3-2) with TRBJ2-1; a weak D match, TRBD2 (7 bases). V gave up 3 bases and J gave up 3 bases, with 12 bases separating them. Germline CDR1 LGHDT, CDR2 YNNKEL (reference sequence). The CDR3 sequence is 15 residues long. CDR3 sequence (DNA): TGTGCCAGCAGCCATTGGGGGGGGCACTACAATGAGCAGTTCTTC. Translation gives CASSHWGGHYNEQFF.

The V call is TRBV28, the J call TRBJ1-6; D uncertain. Germline V gives CDR1 MDHEN, CDR2 SYDVKM. The germline V and J ends were trimmed by 7 bases and 8 bases, with 12 bases remaining between them. This CDR3 region has 13 residues. The CDR3 loop is CASNLDWDSPLHF. The CDR3 DNA is TGTGCCAGCAATCTAGATTGGGATTCACCCCTCCACTTT.

The rearrangement links TRBV7-8 to TRBJ1-4, with 7 bases lining up with TRBD1. The CDR3 totals 17 residues. Germline V lookup: CDR1 SGHVS, CDR2 FQNEAQ. V was pared by 1 base and J by 8 bases, with 13 bases of the junction left unmatched. The chain's CDR3 is CASSLGYLRDSGEKLFF. The CDR3 coding sequence is TGTGCCAGCAGCTTAGGTTACTTGAGGGACAGCGGGGAAAAACTGTTTTTT.

This clone appeared a single time. This sequence joins TRBV10-2 and TRBJ1-2; 7 bases are shared with TRBD1. The CDR3 is 16 amino acids. The V and J ends lost 3 bases and 3 bases, in that order; junction bases with no gene match: 10. Per germline, CDR1 WSHSY and CDR2 SAAADI. The CDR3 region has the DNA TGCGCCAGCAGTGAACCCGGGGACAGCCAATACTATGGCTACACCTTC. It translates to CASSEPGDSQYYGYTF.

V usage is TRBV28 and J usage is TRBJ2-5, with TRBD1 identical over 12 bases. This CDR3 is 16 amino acids long. V lost 5 bases and J lost 5; bases outside the gene matches: 9. Germline V gene sequence: CDR1 MDHEN, CDR2 SYDVKM. CDR3 amino acids: CASSAHRDRGLETQYF. The DNA for the CDR3 is TGTGCCAGCAGTGCCCACCGGGACAGGGGGCTTGAGACCCAGTACTTC.

This chain connects TRBV3-1 (or the pseudogene TRBV3-2) to TRBJ1-1; no clear D. The CDR3 is 13 amino acids. Germline V gene data show CDR1 as LGHDT and CDR2 as YNNKEL (reference sequence). V was clipped by 7 bases and J by 1 base, with 10 bases between them. The CDR3 coding sequence is TGTGCCAGCAACGGAGTTAAGAACACTGAAGCTTTCTTT. Amino acids: CASNGVKNTEAFF.

The rearrangement links TRBV6-6 to TRBJ1-5; D perhaps matches TRBD1 (5 bases). The CDR3 consists of 17 residues. Germline assignment: CDR1 MNHNY and CDR2 SVGAGI (reference sequence). Between the trimmed V and J ends, which lost 7 bases and 0 bases, there was a span of 19 bases. In DNA, the CDR3 is TGTGCCAGCACTCGGGGCCCCAGCCTCAATAGCAATCAGCCCCAGCATTTT. Its protein product is CASTRGPSLNSNQPQHF.

This clone showed up just once. This chain connects TRBV6-4 to TRBJ1-6; TRBD1 matches 10 bases. With V trimmed by 2 bases and J by 3 bases, 7 bases remained unmatched. Germline V gives CDR1 MRHNA, CDR2 SNTAGT. The CDR3 has 18 residues. For the CDR3, the DNA is TGTGCCAGCAGTGACACAACGACAGGGGGCCGCTATAATTCACCCCTCCACTTT. It yields the protein CASSDTTTGGRYNSPLHF.

The J gene is TRBJ1-1, the V gene TRBV5-5; 10 bases fit TRBD1. This CDR3 is built from 16 residues. With 4 bases clipped from V and 0 bases from J, the junction kept 6 bases outside the gene matches. CDR1 and CDR2 (germline): SGHKS, YYEKEE (reference sequence). The DNA of the CDR3 is TGTGCCAGCAGCCCCCGACAGGGGGCAATGAACACTGAAGCTTTCTTT. Translated: CASSPRQGAMNTEAFF.

The chain is built from TRBV19 and TRBJ2-1; TRBD2 matches at 13 bases. Unmatched junction bases numbered 4, after V lost 4 bases and J lost 7 bases. The CDR3 runs to 15 residues. Germline CDR1 and CDR2: LNHDA and SQIVND (reference sequence). CDR3 bases: TGTGCCAGTAGTACAACTAGCGGGGGGGCGAATGAGCAGTTCTTC. Protein product: CASSTTSGGANEQFF. Complete variable domain (other parts from reference TRBV19 and TRBJ2-1): DGGITQSPKYLFRKEGQNVTLSCEQNLNHDAMYWYRQDPGQGLRLIYYSQIVNDFQKGDIAEGYSVSREKKESFPLTVTSAQKNPTAFYLCASSTTSGGANEQFFGPGTRLTVL.

In this sample, this clone turned up a few times. Other DNA variants within this sample encode the same CDR3. The rearrangement uses TRBV3-1 (or the pseudogene TRBV3-2) and TRBJ2-2; D gene unclear. V lost 4 bases and J lost 2, with 5 bases in between. CDR1 and CDR2 (germline): LGHDT, YNNKEL (reference sequence). This CDR3 is built from 13 residues. Written as DNA, the CDR3 is TGTGCCAGCAGCCCTCTCAACACCGGGGAGCTGTTTTTT. Residues: CASSPLNTGELFF.

The chain's CDR3 is CASSPLKSLAGEDNEQFF. In DNA, the CDR3 is TGTGCCAGCAGCCCACTCAAATCTCTAGCGGGGGAAGACAATGAGCAGTTCTTC. The chain employs TRBV7-3 and TRBJ2-1; TRBD2 matches at 10 bases. From germline, CDR1 is SGHTA and CDR2 FQGTGA. J gave up 5 bases and V 5 bases, and 15 bases lay outside the gene matches. The CDR3 runs 18 residues.

In this sample, this clone turned up once. This chain connects TRBV21-1 to TRBJ2-5; TRBD2, as called in the table, went unchecked against the DNA. TRBV21-1 is a documented pseudogene. The CDR3 totals 14 residues. Here the CDR3 DNA reads TGTGCCAGCAGCAATTGGGCGGGGCAAGAGACCCAGTACTTC. It specifies CASSNWAGQETQYF.

This chain links TRBV19 with TRBJ2-2, with 8 bases aligning to TRBD1. CDR1 is LNHDA and CDR2 is SQIVND in the germline V gene (reference sequence). The V and J ends lost 6 bases and 7 bases, in that order; junction bases with no gene match: 4. The CDR3 is 13 amino acids. CDR3: CASSGQGSGELFF. CDR3 coding DNA: TGTGCCAGTAGCGGACAGGGTAGCGGGGAGCTGTTTTTT.

The chain has TRBV19 and TRBJ1-6; 7 positions agree with TRBD1. The length of the CDR3 is 15 residues. V gave up 7 bases and J gave up 2 bases; unmatched junction bases: 5. Germline values: CDR1 LNHDA, CDR2 SQIVND (reference sequence). The CDR3 loop is CASKEGAAYNSPLHF. CDR3 bases: TGTGCCAGTAAAGAGGGGGCCGCCTATAATTCACCCCTCCACTTT.

This chain uses TRBV11-2 with TRBJ2-7, with TRBD1 matching over 7 bases. Germline CDR1 SGHAT, CDR2 FQNNGV. V lost 1 base and J lost 0; bases outside the gene matches: 3. There are 15 residues in the CDR3. CDR3 sequence: CASSLGTGSSYEQYF. In DNA form, the CDR3 reads TGTGCCAGCAGCTTAGGGACAGGCAGCTCCTACGAGCAGTACTTC.